These T cell receptor beta chains were read from a single sample in a study of blood T cell repertoires in COVID-19. The assay was immunoSEQ multiplex PCR, and TCRdb's table has in-frame clones only and misses some. The sample has almost 300,000 clones; about 88% are singletons. Specimen: peripheral blood. Source of these receptors: a man between 65 and 79 years old with acute or convalescent COVID-19. The CDR3 runs from the conserved cysteine through the conserved F or W. D genes are given only for firm matches.

V gene	J gene	D gene	CDR3 protein
TRBV5-1	TRBJ1-2	.	CASSLEDSVYTF
TRBV6-2/TRBV6-3	TRBJ2-5	TRBD2	CASSYGGGETQYF
TRBV19	TRBJ2-7	TRBD1	CASNRRTGQYEQYF
TRBV28	TRBJ2-5	.	CASSSTGTEETQYF
TRBV21-1	TRBJ2-1	.	CASSTGGLSGEQFF
TRBV15	TRBJ2-7	.	CATSPSLSGSYEQYF
TRBV30	TRBJ2-1	TRBD1	CAWGSLGQGANEQFF
TRBV2	TRBJ1-1	.	CASSVEGGRTEAFF
TRBV11-2	TRBJ1-1	.	CASSARSLNTEAFF
TRBV3-1/TRBV3-2	TRBJ2-7	.	CASSQDVHYEQYF
TRBV7-9	TRBJ2-3	TRBD2	CASSLDRLAGGRWSDTQYF
TRBV6-5	TRBJ1-2	TRBD1	CASRPDRGYGYTF
TRBV7-2	TRBJ2-6	.	CASSLGGIQFSGANVLTF
TRBV19	TRBJ2-7	.	CASSISAGSSYEQYF
TRBV29-1	TRBJ1-5	.	CSVVTGNSNQPQHF
TRBV5-6	TRBJ2-1	.	CASSSDTHNEQFF
TRBV19	TRBJ2-5	TRBD1	CASRPGQGAEETQYF
TRBV28	TRBJ1-2	.	CASSLYRQGYTF
TRBV3-1/TRBV3-2	TRBJ2-1	.	CASSPTGSGAYNEQFF
TRBV6-5	TRBJ2-1	.	CASSSGISYNEQFF
TRBV29-1	TRBJ2-7	TRBD1	CSVRTGTGPYEQYF
TRBV18	TRBJ2-5	TRBD1	CASSPQGAQETQYF
TRBV7-9	TRBJ1-5	.	CASSLAGGGGPLHF
TRBV3-1/TRBV3-2	TRBJ2-2	.	CASSRGRTHNTGELFF
TRBV4-3	TRBJ2-1	TRBD2	CASSQGSGRKFF
TRBV5-1	TRBJ2-3	.	CASRRTDTQYF
TRBV7-2	TRBJ2-2	TRBD1	CASSTGGYTGELFF